This T cell receptor (beta chain) is drawn from a study of cytomegalovirus exposure and HLA in healthy donors. The primer mix had 60 Vbeta and 13 Jbeta primers. Assay used: immunoSEQ multiplex PCR; TCRdb lists only in-frame clones, some missing. This table has 200,000 to 300,000 clones, 82% appearing once. The source of this sequence is a middle-aged woman in good health and CMV-seropositive. Sequences were obtained from PBMCs.

The DNA of the CDR3 is TGCGCCAGCAGCCCAGGATCCCTTTCAGGGCTGTTCACTGAAGCTTTCTTT. It codes for CASSPGSLSGLFTEAFF. The chain links TRBV5-1 to TRBJ1-1, with D possibly TRBD1 on 5 matching bases. CDR3 length equals 17 residues. Looked up from germline, CDR1 is SGHRS and CDR2 is YFSETQ. V shed 4 bases and J shed 4 bases, with 23 bases lying between them.